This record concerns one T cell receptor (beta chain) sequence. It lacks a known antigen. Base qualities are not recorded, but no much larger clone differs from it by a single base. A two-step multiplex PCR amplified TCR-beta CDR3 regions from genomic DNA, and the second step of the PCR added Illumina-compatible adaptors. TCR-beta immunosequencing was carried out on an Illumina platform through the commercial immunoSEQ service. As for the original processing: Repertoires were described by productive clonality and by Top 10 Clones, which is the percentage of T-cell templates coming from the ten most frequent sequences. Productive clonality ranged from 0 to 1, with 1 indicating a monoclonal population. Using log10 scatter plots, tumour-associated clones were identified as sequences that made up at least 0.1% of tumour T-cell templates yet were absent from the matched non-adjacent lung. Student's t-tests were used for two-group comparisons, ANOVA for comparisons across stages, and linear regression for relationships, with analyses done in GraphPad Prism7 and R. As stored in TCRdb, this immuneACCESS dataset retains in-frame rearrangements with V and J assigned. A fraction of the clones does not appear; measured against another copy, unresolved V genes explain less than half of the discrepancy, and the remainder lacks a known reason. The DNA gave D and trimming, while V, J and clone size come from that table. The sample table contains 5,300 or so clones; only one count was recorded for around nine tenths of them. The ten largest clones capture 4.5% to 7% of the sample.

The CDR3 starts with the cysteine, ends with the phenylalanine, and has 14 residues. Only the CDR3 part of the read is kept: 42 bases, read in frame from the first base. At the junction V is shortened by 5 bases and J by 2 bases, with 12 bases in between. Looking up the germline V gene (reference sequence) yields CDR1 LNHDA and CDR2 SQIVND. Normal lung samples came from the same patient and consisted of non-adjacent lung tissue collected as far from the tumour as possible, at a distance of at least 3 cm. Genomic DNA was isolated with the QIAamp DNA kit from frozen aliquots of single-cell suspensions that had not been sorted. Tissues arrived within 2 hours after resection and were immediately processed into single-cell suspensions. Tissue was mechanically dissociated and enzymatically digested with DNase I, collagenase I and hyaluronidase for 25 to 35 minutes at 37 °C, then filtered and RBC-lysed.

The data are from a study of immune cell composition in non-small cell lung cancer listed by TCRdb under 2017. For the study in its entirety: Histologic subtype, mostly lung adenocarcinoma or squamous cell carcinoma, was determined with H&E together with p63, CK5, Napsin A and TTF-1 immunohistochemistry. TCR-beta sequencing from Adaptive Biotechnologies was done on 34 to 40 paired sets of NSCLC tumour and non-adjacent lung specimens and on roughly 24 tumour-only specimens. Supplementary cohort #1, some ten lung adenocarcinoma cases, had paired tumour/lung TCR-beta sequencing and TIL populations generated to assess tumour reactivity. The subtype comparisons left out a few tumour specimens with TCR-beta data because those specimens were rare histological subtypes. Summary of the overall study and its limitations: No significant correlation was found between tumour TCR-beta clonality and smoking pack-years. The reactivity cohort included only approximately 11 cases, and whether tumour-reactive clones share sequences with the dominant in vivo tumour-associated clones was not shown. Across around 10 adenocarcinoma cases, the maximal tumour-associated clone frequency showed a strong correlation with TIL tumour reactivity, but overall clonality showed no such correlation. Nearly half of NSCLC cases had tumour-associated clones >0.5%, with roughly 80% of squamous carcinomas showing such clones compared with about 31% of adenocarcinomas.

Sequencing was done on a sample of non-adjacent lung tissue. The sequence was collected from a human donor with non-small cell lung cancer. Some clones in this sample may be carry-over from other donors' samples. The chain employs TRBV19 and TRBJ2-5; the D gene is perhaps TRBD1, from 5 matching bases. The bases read TGTGCCAGTAGTCTGACAGTCATGCAAGAGACCCAGTACTTC. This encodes CASSLTVMQETQYF.